These 25 T cell receptor beta chains originate from one sample sequenced in a study of blood T cell repertoires in COVID-19 (dated by TCRdb to 2019 to 2021). Receptor libraries were prepared by the immunoSEQ multiplex PCR assay. In its TCRdb copy, this immuneACCESS table keeps in-frame sequences only and misses some clones. Where compared with another copy, unresolved V genes explain less than half of these, and the others have no known cause. Across this sample there are more than 55,000 clones, with around 88% seen only once. The top ten hold 5.5% to 7% of the sample. Sequencing was performed on peripheral blood. These receptors originate from a woman aged 65 to 85 with acute or convalescent COVID-19.

The rearrangement uses TRBV30 and TRBJ1-5, with 11 bases lining up with TRBD1. CDR3 length equals 15 residues. Germline V gene sequence: CDR1 GTSNPN, CDR2 SVGIG (reference sequence). Trimming at V came to 5 bases and at J to 0 bases, leaving 3 bases not matched to a gene. The CDR3 DNA sequence: TGTGCCTGGGGACAGGGGGCCTATAGCAATCAGCCCCAGCATTTT. It specifies CAWGQGAYSNQPQHF.

This clone has only a few counts. The genes are TRBV6-5 and TRBJ1-5; D unclear. CDR3 size: 15 residues. Germline V gives CDR1 MNHEY, CDR2 SVGAGI. V lost 6 bases and J 3 bases, leaving 15 bases between the germline ends. As DNA, the CDR3 is TGTGCCAGCAGCCCCCTAGAGGGCTTCAATCAGCCCCAGCATTTT. As protein: CASSPLEGFNQPQHF.

The chain uses TRBV6-5 and TRBJ2-1; 12 positions match TRBD1. With V trimmed by 7 bases and J by 8 bases, 9 bases remained unmatched. The V gene's germline CDR1 is MNHEY and CDR2 SVGAGI. The CDR3 sequence is 15 residues long. CDR3 in amino acids: CASTTGTGGGDEQFF. CDR3 bases: TGTGCCAGCACTACCGGGACAGGGGGCGGAGATGAGCAGTTCTTC.

The rearrangement joins TRBV12-5 to TRBJ1-4, with D unclear. CDR3 length equals 14 residues. Trimming cost V 4 bases and J 8 bases, with 14 bases left between them. Germline CDR1 LGHNT, CDR2 FRNRAP. As DNA, the CDR3 is TGTGCTAGTGGTTCCAACAGCTTCCGCGAAAAACTGTTTTTT. It yields the protein CASGSNSFREKLFF. The full variable domain, completed using reference TRBV12-5 and TRBJ1-4, is DARVTQTPRHKVTEMGQEVTMRCQPILGHNTVFWYRQTMMQGLELLAYFRNRAPLDDSGMPKDRFSAEMPDATLATLKIQPSEPRDSAVYFCASGSNSFREKLFFGSGTQLSVL.

The gene calls are TRBV2 and TRBJ2-2; 8 bases map to TRBD1. CDR3 length: 12 residues. The V and J ends lost 8 bases and 8 bases, in that order; junction bases with no gene match: 4. Germline V gene data show CDR1 as SNHLY and CDR2 as FYNNEI. The CDR3 spells CASGQGEGELFF. Here the CDR3 DNA reads TGTGCCAGCGGACAGGGCGAGGGGGAGCTGTTTTTT.

This rearrangement joins TRBV5-1 to TRBJ2-1; the match to TRBD1 covers 9 bases. Germline V gives CDR1 SGHRS, CDR2 YFSETQ. This CDR3 is built from 15 residues. V gave up 4 bases and J gave up 6 bases; unmatched junction bases: 8. The CDR3 DNA reads as TGCGCCAGCAGCCCAAACAGGGGGCAGGGCAATGAGCAGTTCTTC. Protein: CASSPNRGQGNEQFF.

The chain links TRBV21-1 to TRBJ1-2; TRBD1 is the table's D call and was not checked against the DNA. TRBV21-1 is reported as a pseudogene. The CDR3 loop spans 15 amino acids. CDR3: CASSKVRTPPYGYTF. The CDR3 region has the DNA TGTGCCAGCAGCAAAGTGAGGACACCACCCTATGGCTACACCTTC.

V and J are TRBV19 and TRBJ2-7; 7 bases line up with TRBD2. The J segment lost 2 bases and the V segment lost 2 bases, leaving 9 bases of the junction unmatched. This CDR3 contains 16 residues. CDR1 is LNHDA and CDR2 is SQIVND in the germline V gene (reference sequence). The CDR3 protein is CASSILGTSVTYEQYF. For the CDR3, the DNA is TGTGCCAGTAGTATACTAGGCACTAGCGTTACCTACGAGCAGTACTTC.

The rearrangement joins TRBV7-8 to TRBJ2-7; 7 bases are a match to TRBD2. The CDR3 extends over 14 amino acids. After removal of 7 bases from V and 4 bases from J, the junction contained 10 bases not matched to a gene. Germline V lookup: CDR1 SGHVS, CDR2 FQNEAQ. Written as DNA, the CDR3 is TGTGCCAGCACCCCGGGCGGGAGAAGGTACGAGCAGTACTTC. It specifies CASTPGGRRYEQYF.

The chain joins TRBV4-3 to TRBJ2-2; a possible D gene is TRBD2 (6 bases). Trimming took off 3 bases at V and 3 bases at J, with 11 bases between the two ends. The V gene's germline CDR1 is LGHNA and CDR2 YSLEER. This CDR3 contains 15 residues. CDR3 coding DNA: TGCGCCAGCAGCCAGGGGGGACCTTACACCGGGGAGCTGTTTTTT. Protein: CASSQGGPYTGELFF.

The rearrangement links TRBV28 to TRBJ2-1; D gene unclear. V lost 1 base and J 10 bases, leaving 8 bases between the germline ends. This CDR3 spans 12 amino acids. CDR1 is MDHEN, CDR2 SYDVKM, per germline. In DNA, the CDR3 is TGTGCCAGCAGTTTATATTCGGTCGAGCAGTTCTTC. Translating it yields CASSLYSVEQFF. Based on the CDR3 plus reference TRBV28 and TRBJ2-1, the full variable domain is DVKVTQSSRYLVKRTGEKVFLECVQDMDHENMFWYRQDPGLGLRLIYFSYDVKMKEKGDIPEGYSVSREKKERFSLILESASTNQTSMYLCASSLYSVEQFFGPGTRLTVL.

The V and J genes are TRBV6-1 and TRBJ1-1; D remains ambiguous. This CDR3 is built from 17 residues. CDR1 is MNHNS, CDR2 SASEGT, per germline. Trimming took off 3 bases at V and 4 bases at J, with 21 bases between the two ends. The CDR3 DNA follows: TGTGCCAGCAGTGATACCAGTAAAAGACCTAGAGTCACTGAAGCTTTCTTT. This codes for CASSDTSKRPRVTEAFF.

The V gene is TRBV18, the J gene TRBJ2-7, with TRBD2 identical over 7 bases. Germline V gene sequence: CDR1 KGHSH, CDR2 LQKENI. V gave up 3 bases and J gave up 0 bases; unmatched junction bases: 2. The length of the CDR3 is 14 residues. The CDR3 spells CASSPRDYSYEQYF. CDR3 DNA: TGTGCCAGCTCACCCCGGGACTACTCCTACGAGCAGTACTTC.

The chain employs TRBV10-3 and TRBJ2-7, with unresolved D. CDR1 ENHRY and CDR2 SYGVKD come from the germline V gene. Trimming removed 2 bases from V and 3 bases from J, with 8 bases in between. This CDR3 region has 13 residues. The CDR3 loop is CAISEGLNYEQYF. The DNA for the CDR3 is TGTGCCATCAGTGAGGGCTTGAACTACGAGCAGTACTTC.

This rearrangement joins TRBV10-3 to TRBJ1-1, with D possibly being TRBD1 (5 bases). CDR1 is ENHRY, CDR2 SYGVKD, per germline. The V end was cut by 3 bases, the J end by 8 bases, with 7 bases between. The CDR3 covers 11 residues. CDR3 nucleotide sequence: TGTGCCATCAGTGAAGGACAAGAAGCTTTCTTT. Translating gives CAISEGQEAFF.

Turning to this clone: At one end the junction does not follow the germline gene, possibly because of a read error. The V gene is TRBV7-7, the J gene TRBJ2-2; 14 bases line up with TRBD2. Germline V gene sequence: CDR1 SSHAT, CDR2 FNYEAQ (reference sequence). This CDR3 is 21 amino acids long. The CDR3 region has the DNA TGTGCTAGCAGCTCATTCCATCAGGGACTAGCGGGAGACTACCTCCCCGGGGAGCTGTTTTTT. Translated, it gives CASSSFHQGLAGDYLPGELFF.

The V gene is TRBV21-1, the J gene TRBJ1-2; the table's D call, TRBD1, has no DNA check behind it. TRBV21-1 is classified as a pseudogene. This CDR3 comprises 13 residues. DNA of the CDR3: TGTGCCAGCAGCAAAGGTCCAGGCTATGGCTACACCTTC. Amino acid sequence: CASSKGPGYGYTF.

Here the CDR3 DNA reads TGTGCCAGCAGTTGGACAGGGGGGAATATTCAGCCCCAGCATTTT. Amino acid sequence: CASSWTGGNIQPQHF. The rearrangement joins TRBV6-2 or TRBV6-3 to TRBJ1-5, with 10 bases aligning to TRBD1. With V trimmed by 4 bases and J by 6 bases, 6 bases remained unmatched. The CDR3 extends over 15 amino acids. Germline CDR1 MNHEY, CDR2 SVGEGT.

The CDR3 sequence is CASSLGGPGTEAFF. Written as DNA, the CDR3 is TGTGCCAGCAGCTTGGGGGGCCCCGGGACTGAAGCTTTCTTT. V and J are TRBV5-4 and TRBJ1-1; weak D call: TRBD1 (5 bases). The germline CDR1 and CDR2 sequences are SGHNT and YYREEE (reference sequence). The CDR3 extends over 14 amino acids. V shed 0 bases and J shed 5 bases, with 11 bases lying between them.

CDR3 amino acids: CATGKGSYNSPLHF. DNA for the CDR3: TGTGCCACCGGGAAAGGGTCCTATAATTCACCCCTCCACTTT. The chain links TRBV19 to TRBJ1-6, with D unclear. CDR3 length equals 14 residues. Germline-derived CDR1 and CDR2 are LNHDA and SQIVND (reference sequence). Trimming removed 10 bases at V and 1 base at J, with 11 bases between. Full variable domain (remainder filled in from reference TRBV19 and TRBJ1-6): DGGITQSPKYLFRKEGQNVTLSCEQNLNHDAMYWYRQDPGQGLRLIYYSQIVNDFQKGDIAEGYSVSREKKESFPLTVTSAQKNPTAFYLCATGKGSYNSPLHFGNGTRLTVT.

J is TRBJ2-7 and V is TRBV2; D is perhaps TRBD2 (6 bases). V shed 7 bases and J shed 3 bases, with 13 bases lying between them. CDR1 is SNHLY and CDR2 is FYNNEI in the germline V gene. This CDR3 region has 13 residues. The CDR3 DNA reads TGTGCCAGCAACGCGGGAAAGGGCTACGAGCAGTACTTC. Protein: CASNAGKGYEQYF.

The V and J genes are TRBV6-6 and TRBJ1-5; the match to TRBD1 covers 7 bases. V lost 6 bases to trimming and J lost 7 bases; unmatched junction nucleotides: 12. Germline lookup yields CDR1 MNHNY and CDR2 SVGAGI (reference sequence). The length of the CDR3 is 15 residues. The CDR3 DNA is TGTGCCAGCAGCAAACCACAGGGGTCAGGACAGCCCCAGCATTTT. This codes for CASSKPQGSGQPQHF.

The chain joins TRBV27 to TRBJ1-1; no clear D. The CDR3 sequence is 12 residues long. The germline V gene encodes CDR1 MNHEY and CDR2 SMNVEV (reference sequence). Trimming removed 2 bases at V and 7 bases at J, with 8 bases between. The CDR3 region is CASSLIGSEAFF. Written as DNA, the CDR3 is TGTGCCAGCAGTTTAATTGGGAGTGAAGCTTTCTTT.

The gene calls are TRBV25-1 and TRBJ1-1; D unclear. CDR1 and CDR2 (germline): MGHDK, SYGVNS. CDR3 length: 15 amino acids. Deletions cut 0 bases from V and 0 bases from J, with 8 bases between. The CDR3 loop is CASSEYTGMNTEAFF. For the CDR3, the DNA is TGTGCCAGCAGTGAATATACGGGGATGAACACTGAAGCTTTCTTT.

The chain recombines TRBV27 with TRBJ1-2, with 10 bases matching TRBD1. The CDR3 runs to 14 residues. V lost 6 bases and J lost 4; bases outside the gene matches: 5. The V gene's germline CDR1 is MNHEY and CDR2 SMNVEV (reference sequence). CDR3 sequence reads: CASSLTGGVYGYTF. CDR3 coding DNA: TGTGCCAGCAGCTTGACAGGGGGCGTCTATGGCTACACCTTC.